The sequence of this T cell receptor (beta chain) was determined in a study of T cells in Graves' hyperthyroidism and ophthalmopathy. This clonotype was seen a handful of times. TCR beta CDR3 sequences were amplified from RNA transcripts. Primed by the HTBI set, a first-round RT-PCR was run on the TCR CDR3. TCRdb passed the multiplex PCR reads through MiXCR, listing each CDR3 protein once. The sample contains about 200,000 distinct CDR3 sequences, 15% to 20% of which appear only once. Per germline, CDR1 SGDLS and CDR2 YYNGEE. This CDR3 contains 17 residues. Trimming removed 4 bases from V and 8 bases from J, with 25 bases in between.

Sequenced: blood. The chain carries TRBV9 and TRBJ2-1, with a tentative D call TRBD2 (6 bases). The TCR sequence derives from a man aged 40-49 years with Graves' hyperthyroidism. CDR3 bases: TGTGCCAGCAGCCCCAGCCCCGGGCGGGGCGGCCAACATGAGCAGTTCTTC. This gives the protein CASSPSPGRGGQHEQFF.